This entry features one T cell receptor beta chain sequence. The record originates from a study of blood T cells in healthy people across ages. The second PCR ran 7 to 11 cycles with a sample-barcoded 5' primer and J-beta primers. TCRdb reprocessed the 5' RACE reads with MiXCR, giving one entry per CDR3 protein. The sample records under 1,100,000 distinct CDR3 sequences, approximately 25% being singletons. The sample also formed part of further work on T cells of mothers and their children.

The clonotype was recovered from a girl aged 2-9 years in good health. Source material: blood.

The CDR3 protein is CSVCRDTGELFF. The CDR3 nucleotides read TGCAGCGTTTGCCGGGACACCGGGGAGCTGTTTTTT. This chain connects TRBV29-1 to TRBJ2-2; D gene ambiguous. The V end lost 5 bases, the J end lost 3 bases, and 7 bases lay between the germline ends. This CDR3 is 12 amino acids long. Germline V gene data show CDR1 as SQVTM and CDR2 as ANQGSEA.